This entry concerns a single T cell receptor (beta chain). Its specificity is not known. This entry is derived from a study of regulatory T cells in long-lasting Graves disease. The overall study: Graves' cases, newly diagnosed, had used antithyroid drugs under 3 months.

Time point reported: newly diagnosed GD, antithyroid drugs for less than 3 months. Following extraction of RNA from PBMCs, that RNA was used to make the TCR library. American Thyroid Association guidelines served as the basis for diagnosing Graves' disease. Study-level results: Persistent patients had more shared public clonotypes (2,741) than new patients (about 880).

Researchers made TCR beta libraries by using iRepertoire HTBI primers and running Arm-PCR on CDR3 regions. TCRdb reprocessed the multiplex PCR reads via MiXCR and lists one record per CDR3 protein. The sample includes roughly 410,000 distinct CDR3 sequences, approximately 15% seen only once; the top ten take roughly 8%. The same data also contributed to another study, on T cells in Graves' hyperthyroidism and ophthalmopathy. That paper adds: Diagnostic decisions used clinical symptoms, serum thyroxine and TRAb, thyroid ultrasound and orbital computed tomography.

This TCR came from a woman aged 40 to 49 with Graves disease. This specimen consisted of peripheral blood mononuclear cells (PBMCs), obtained at new diagnosis, from a patient treated with antithyroid drugs.

The DNA of the CDR3 is TGTGCCAGCAATGAAGTTCCCCCCAACCACTCAGGTGATACGCAGTATTTT. Protein sequence: CASNEVPPNHSGDTQYF. The chain combines TRBV6-2 or TRBV6-3 with TRBJ2-3, with D uncertain. CDR1 and CDR2 from the germline V gene are MNHEY and SVGEGT. Between the trimmed V and J ends, which lost 7 bases and 6 bases, there was a span of 26 bases. The CDR3 length is 17 residues.